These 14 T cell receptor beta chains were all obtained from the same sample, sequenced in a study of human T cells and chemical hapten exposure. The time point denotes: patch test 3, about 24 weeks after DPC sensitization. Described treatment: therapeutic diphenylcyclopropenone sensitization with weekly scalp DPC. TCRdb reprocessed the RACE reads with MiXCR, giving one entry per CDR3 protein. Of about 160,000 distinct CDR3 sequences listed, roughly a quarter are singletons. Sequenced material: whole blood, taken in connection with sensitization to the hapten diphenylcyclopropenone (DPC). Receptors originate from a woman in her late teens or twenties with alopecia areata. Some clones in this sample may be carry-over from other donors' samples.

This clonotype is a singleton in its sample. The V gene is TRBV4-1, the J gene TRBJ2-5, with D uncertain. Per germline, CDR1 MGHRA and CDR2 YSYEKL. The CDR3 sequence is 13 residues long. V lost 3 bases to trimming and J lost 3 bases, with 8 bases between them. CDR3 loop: CASSQAGEETQYF. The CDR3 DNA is TGCGCCAGCAGCCAGGCTGGGGAAGAGACCCAGTACTTC.

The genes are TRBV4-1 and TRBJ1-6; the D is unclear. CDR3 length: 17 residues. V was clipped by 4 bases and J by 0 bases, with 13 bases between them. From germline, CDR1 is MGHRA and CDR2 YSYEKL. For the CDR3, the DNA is TGCGCCAGCAGCCCTAAAAGGGATAGCTCCTATAATTCACCCCTCCACTTT. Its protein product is CASSPKRDSSYNSPLHF.

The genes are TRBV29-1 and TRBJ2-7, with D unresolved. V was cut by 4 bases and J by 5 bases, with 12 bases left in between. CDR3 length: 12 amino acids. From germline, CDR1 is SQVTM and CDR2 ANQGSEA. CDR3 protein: CSVGGYSNEQYF. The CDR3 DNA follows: TGCAGCGTTGGGGGATACAGCAACGAGCAGTACTTC.

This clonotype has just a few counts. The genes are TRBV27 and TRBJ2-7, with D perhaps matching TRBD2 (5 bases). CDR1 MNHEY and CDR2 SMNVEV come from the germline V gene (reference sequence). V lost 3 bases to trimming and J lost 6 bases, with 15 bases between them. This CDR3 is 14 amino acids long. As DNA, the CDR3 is TGTGCCAGCAGTTTTCGGGGTACGGCTGGCGAGCAGTACTTC. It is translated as CASSFRGTAGEQYF.

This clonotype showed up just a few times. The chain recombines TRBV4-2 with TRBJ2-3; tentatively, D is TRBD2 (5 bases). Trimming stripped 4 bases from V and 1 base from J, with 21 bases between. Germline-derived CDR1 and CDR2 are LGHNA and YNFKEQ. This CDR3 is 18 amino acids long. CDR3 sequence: CASSLGGSFPSGTDTQYF. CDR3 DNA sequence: TGTGCCAGCAGCCTCGGAGGCTCGTTTCCATCTGGCACAGATACGCAGTATTTT.

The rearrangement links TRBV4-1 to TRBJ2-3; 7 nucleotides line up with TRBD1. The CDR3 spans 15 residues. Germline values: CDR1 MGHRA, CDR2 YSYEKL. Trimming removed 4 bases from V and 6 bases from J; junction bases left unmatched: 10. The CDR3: CASSRTPGQVDTQYF. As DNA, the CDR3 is TGCGCCAGCAGCCGGACCCCCGGACAGGTGGATACGCAGTATTTT.

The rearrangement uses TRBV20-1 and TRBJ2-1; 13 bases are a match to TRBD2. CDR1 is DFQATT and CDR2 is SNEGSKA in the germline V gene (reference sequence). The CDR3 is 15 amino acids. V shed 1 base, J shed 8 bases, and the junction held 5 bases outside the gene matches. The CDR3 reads CSARVTSGGRDEQFF. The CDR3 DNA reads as TGCAGTGCTAGAGTGACTAGCGGGGGGCGGGATGAGCAGTTCTTC.

Here the CDR3 reads CATLPTAANTEAFF. The CDR3 DNA reads TGTGCCACCCTCCCGACGGCAGCTAACACTGAAGCTTTCTTT. V gene TRBV24-1 combines with J gene TRBJ1-1; D remains unclear. V was pared by 9 bases and J by 2 bases, with 15 bases between. The CDR3 has 14 residues. Germline V gene lookup returns CDR1 KGHDR and CDR2 SFDVKD.

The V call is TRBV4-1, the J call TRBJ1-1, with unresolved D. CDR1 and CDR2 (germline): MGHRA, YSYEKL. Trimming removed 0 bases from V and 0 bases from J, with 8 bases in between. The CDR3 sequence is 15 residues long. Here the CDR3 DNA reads TGCGCCAGCAGCCAAGAGCGGGCAGTGAACACTGAAGCTTTCTTT. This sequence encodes CASSQERAVNTEAFF.

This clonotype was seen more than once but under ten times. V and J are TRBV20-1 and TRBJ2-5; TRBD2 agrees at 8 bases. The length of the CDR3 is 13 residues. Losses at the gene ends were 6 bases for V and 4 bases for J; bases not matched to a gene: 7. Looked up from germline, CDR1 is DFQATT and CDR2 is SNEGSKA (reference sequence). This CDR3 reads CSATPSGGETQYF. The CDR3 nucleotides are TGCAGTGCAACGCCGAGCGGGGGAGAGACCCAGTACTTC.

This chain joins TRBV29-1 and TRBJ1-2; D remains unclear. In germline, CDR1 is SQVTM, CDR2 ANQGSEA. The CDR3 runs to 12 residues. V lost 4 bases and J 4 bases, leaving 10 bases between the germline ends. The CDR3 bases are TGCAGCGTTGTTTGGAGTTCCTATGGCTACACCTTC. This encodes CSVVWSSYGYTF.

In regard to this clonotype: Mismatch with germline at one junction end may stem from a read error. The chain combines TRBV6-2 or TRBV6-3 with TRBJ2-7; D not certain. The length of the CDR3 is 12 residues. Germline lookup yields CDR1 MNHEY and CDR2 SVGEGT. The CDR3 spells CASSDSLYEQYF. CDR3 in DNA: TGTGCCAGCAGTGACTCCCTTTACGAGCAGTACTTC.

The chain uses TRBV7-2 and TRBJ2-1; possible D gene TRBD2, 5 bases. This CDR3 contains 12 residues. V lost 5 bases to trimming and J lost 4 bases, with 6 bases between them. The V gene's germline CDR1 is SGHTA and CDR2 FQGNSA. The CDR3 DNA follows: TGTGCCAGCAGCCAGCGGTACAATGAGCAGTTCTTC. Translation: CASSQRYNEQFF.

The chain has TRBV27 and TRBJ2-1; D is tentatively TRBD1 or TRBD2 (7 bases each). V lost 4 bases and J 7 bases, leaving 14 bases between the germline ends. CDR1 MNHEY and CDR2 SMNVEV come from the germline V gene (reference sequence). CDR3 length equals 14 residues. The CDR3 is CASSSNRGGNEQFF. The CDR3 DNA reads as TGTGCCAGCAGTTCCAACAGGGGAGGGAATGAGCAGTTCTTC.